These T cell receptor beta chains were read from a single sample in a study of blood T cell repertoires in COVID-19. Some clones are missing from TCRdb's copy, which holds only in-frame ones; the method was immunoSEQ multiplex PCR. The data show 200,000 to 300,000 clones, with 81% seen just once and approximately 7.5% held by the top ten. Sequencing was done on a sample of peripheral blood. These receptors were taken from a woman of 80 years or more with COVID-19, enrolled during active disease. CDR3s include the opening cysteine and the closing phenylalanine or tryptophan. A D gene is named only where the DNA matches it firmly. Clone size is given for some rows only: seen once, a few or many times, or a class if the clone is expanded.

>TRBV27|NA|TRBJ2-2|NA
CASSLGAVRTGELFF
TGTGCCAGCAGTTTGGGGGCCGTTCGTACCGGGGAGCTGTTTTTT
>TRBV6-6|NA|TRBJ1-5|TRBD1
CASSSLGQGNQPQHF
TGTGCCAGCAGTTCCCTGGGACAGGGCAATCAGCCCCAGCATTTT
>TRBV30|NA|TRBJ1-2|NA
CAWLREYGYTF
TGTGCCTGGCTAAGAGAATATGGCTACACCTTC
>TRBV29-1|NA|TRBJ2-7|TRBD1
CSVGRGWNEQYF
TGCAGCGTTGGCAGGGGGTGGAACGAGCAGTACTTC
>TRBV19|NA|TRBJ1-2|TRBD1
CASSFPGQEYYGYTF
TGTGCCAGTAGTTTTCCGGGACAGGAATACTATGGCTACACCTTC
>TRBV27|NA|TRBJ2-1|NA
CASSFRGTPNTLDNEQFF
TGTGCCAGCAGTTTCCGGGGGACTCCCAATACCCTCGACAATGAGCAGTTCTTC
>TRBV18|once|TRBJ1-2|TRBD1
CASSHQGGLTNYGYTF
TGTGCCAGCTCCCACCAGGGGGGACTTACTAACTATGGCTACACCTTC
>TRBV19|few|TRBJ1-1|TRBD1
CASSSLDRGEAFF
TGTGCCAGTAGTTCTCTGGACAGGGGCGAAGCTTTCTTT
>TRBV6-6|NA|TRBJ2-7|NA
CASSPKLGRVTYEQYF
TGTGCCAGCAGTCCCAAGTTGGGCAGGGTTACCTACGAGCAGTACTTC
>TRBV5-1|NA|TRBJ2-7|TRBD1
CASSRGTEGTEQYF
TGCGCCAGCAGCCGTGGGACAGAGGGTACGGAGCAGTACTTC
>TRBV4-3|NA|TRBJ2-5|NA
CASSQGVQETQYF
TGCGCCAGCAGCCAAGGCGTACAAGAGACCCAGTACTTC
>TRBV28|NA|TRBJ1-5|TRBD1
CASSLWTGGVQPQHF
TGTGCCAGCAGTTTGTGGACAGGGGGAGTTCAGCCCCAGCATTTT